The 19 T cell receptor beta chains below all came from one sample that was sequenced in a study of blood T cell repertoires in COVID-19. The method was immunoSEQ multiplex PCR; TCRdb's version includes in-frame clones alone and lacks a portion of them. The sample comprises 250,000 or so clones, 87% of which are singletons, and 2.5% to 3% rests with the top ten. The sequencing input was PBMCs or T cells enriched from blood (not recorded which). These receptors were taken from a woman aged 25 to 39 with acute COVID-19.

V gene TRBV19 combines with J gene TRBJ1-2; the D is unclear. Germline assignment: CDR1 LNHDA and CDR2 SQIVND (reference sequence). With 3 bases removed from V and 4 bases from J, the gap between germline ends came to 9 bases. This CDR3 comprises 13 residues. CDR3 in DNA: TGTGCCAGTAGTATCAGCGACGTCTATGGCTACACCTTC. Protein: CASSISDVYGYTF.

The chain recombines TRBV5-1 with TRBJ2-7; unclear D gene. The CDR3 has 11 residues. V dropped 3 bases and J dropped 3 bases, with 4 bases sitting between them. In germline, CDR1 is SGHRS, CDR2 YFSETQ. For the CDR3, the DNA is TGCGCCAGCAGCTCCTTCTACGAGCAGTACTTC. Translating gives CASSSFYEQYF.

This clone was picked up one time. CDR3 sequence reads: CASSQGLPGTINTGELFF. The CDR3 region has the DNA TGTGCCAGCAGCCAAGGCCTACCTGGGACTATTAACACCGGGGAGCTGTTTTTT. The chain has TRBV3-1 (or the pseudogene TRBV3-2) and TRBJ2-2; 7 bases align to TRBD2. The germline gives CDR1 LGHDT, CDR2 YNNKEL (reference sequence). Trimming at V came to 1 base and at J to 2 bases, leaving 10 bases not matched to a gene. This CDR3 has 18 residues.

V gene TRBV6-2 or TRBV6-3 combines with J gene TRBJ2-3, with a possible D match to TRBD2 (5 bases). From germline, CDR1 is MNHEY and CDR2 SVGEGT. Trimming cost V 6 bases and J 6 bases, with 10 bases left between them. CDR3 length: 12 residues. The DNA of the CDR3 is TGTGCCAGCAGCCCCCGGAGGGATACGCAGTATTTT. Protein sequence: CASSPRRDTQYF.

This chain connects TRBV4-3 to TRBJ2-1, with 9 bases identical to TRBD2. The CDR3 is made up of 17 amino acids. The junction had 6 bases not matched to a gene; V was cut back by 1 base and J by 2 bases. Germline V gene lookup returns CDR1 LGHNA and CDR2 YSLEER. The CDR3 DNA sequence: TGCGCCAGCAGCCAAGCTCGCGGGGGGGTCACCTACAATGAGCAGTTCTTC. Translating it yields CASSQARGGVTYNEQFF.

This chain connects TRBV27 to TRBJ2-1; D unclear. The germline CDR1 and CDR2 sequences are MNHEY and SMNVEV (reference sequence). The V and J ends lost 2 bases and 4 bases respectively, with 12 bases between them. The CDR3 sequence is 15 residues long. CDR3 in DNA: TGTGCCAGCAGTTTAGGCCAGGAAAAGTACAATGAGCAGTTCTTC. As protein: CASSLGQEKYNEQFF.

This chain joins TRBV3-1 (or the pseudogene TRBV3-2) and TRBJ1-1; no reliable D call. Germline loops: CDR1 LGHDT, CDR2 YNNKEL (reference sequence). The CDR3 is 16 residues long. V was trimmed by 1 base and J by 1 base, leaving 13 bases between them. The DNA for the CDR3 is TGTGCCAGCAGCCAAGGTTTTAACTCCCCGAACACTGAAGCTTTCTTT. Translation gives CASSQGFNSPNTEAFF.

The J gene is TRBJ1-1, the V gene TRBV18; possible D gene TRBD1, 5 bases. This CDR3 spans 14 amino acids. The V and J ends lost 3 bases and 10 bases respectively, with 18 bases between them. Germline V gene sequence: CDR1 KGHSH, CDR2 LQKENI. The CDR3 bases are TGTGCCAGCTCACCGCTAGGGGAACACGGGGGAGCTTTCTTT. Residues: CASSPLGEHGGAFF.

DNA for the CDR3: TGTGCCAGCAGCCCGAGGGTCCATCGGGGTGCGGACACTGAAGCTTTCTTT. Its protein is CASSPRVHRGADTEAFF. This sequence joins TRBV5-6 and TRBJ1-1, with unresolved D. The CDR3 contains 17 residues. V was clipped by 4 bases and J by 3 bases, with 22 bases between them. The germline CDR1 and CDR2 sequences are SGHDT and YYEEEE.

The chain has TRBV7-2 and TRBJ1-5; possibly TRBD1 for D (5 bases). The V gene lost 3 bases and the J gene lost 8 bases, with 14 bases spanning the gap. Germline V gives CDR1 SGHTA, CDR2 FQGNSA. This CDR3 is built from 14 residues. CDR3 residues: CASSFFPGVEPQHF. The CDR3 coding sequence is TGTGCCAGCAGCTTCTTTCCGGGGGTAGAGCCCCAGCATTTT.

This clone was counted once. V usage is TRBV29-1 and J usage is TRBJ1-2, with 10 bases aligning to TRBD1. J gave up 6 bases and V 4 bases, and 5 bases lay outside the gene matches. The CDR3 is made up of 13 amino acids. Looked up from germline, CDR1 is SQVTM and CDR2 is ANQGSEA. CDR3 coding DNA: TGCAGCGTTGTCTTGGGACAGGGGCATGGCTACACCTTC. This codes for CSVVLGQGHGYTF. Using reference TRBV29-1 and TRBJ1-2 for the parts outside the CDR3, the full variable domain is SAVISQKPSRDICQRGTSLTIQCQVDSQVTMMFWYRQQPGQSLTLIATANQGSEATYESGFVIDKFPISRPNLTFSTLTVSNMSPEDSSIYLCSVVLGQGHGYTFGSGTRLTVV.

A note on this clone: At the DNA level, this CDR3 is encoded by other sequences in the same sample as well. V and J are TRBV5-1 and TRBJ1-2; D not certain. With 0 bases removed from V and 1 base from J, the gap between germline ends came to 4 bases. There are 13 residues in the CDR3. Germline loops: CDR1 SGHRS, CDR2 YFSETQ. CDR3 DNA: TGCGCCAGCAGCTTGGATCGTAACTATGGCTACACCTTC. Translated, it gives CASSLDRNYGYTF.

This clone has a single count. This chain uses TRBV4-1 with TRBJ1-2, with 7 nucleotides matching TRBD1. This CDR3 spans 15 amino acids. Germline values: CDR1 MGHRA, CDR2 YSYEKL. The V segment lost 3 bases and the J segment 5 bases; nucleotides outside the gene matches: 9. The CDR3 coding sequence is TGCGCCAGCAGCCATGGACCCGGACAGGCGTATGGCTACACCTTC. Residues: CASSHGPGQAYGYTF.

This clone showed up just once. The chain is built from TRBV18 and TRBJ1-2, with D perhaps matching TRBD1 (5 bases). CDR3 length equals 16 residues. V lost 3 bases to trimming and J lost 4 bases, with 18 bases between them. Germline CDR1 reads KGHSH; CDR2 reads LQKENI. This CDR3 is CASSPQNDRTAYGYTF. The CDR3 nucleotides are TGTGCCAGCTCACCTCAAAACGACAGAACCGCCTATGGCTACACCTTC.

The chain is built from TRBV19 and TRBJ1-3; tentative D call: TRBD1 (6 bases). The CDR3 is 15 residues long. The V end was cut by 10 bases, the J end by 1 base, with 17 bases between. Germline V gene sequence: CDR1 LNHDA, CDR2 SQIVND (reference sequence). Here the CDR3 DNA reads TGTGCCACCTCGACCAGGGGAAGGTCTGGAAACACCATATATTTT. Its translation: CATSTRGRSGNTIYF. The whole variable domain, remainder taken from reference TRBV19 and TRBJ1-3, is DGGITQSPKYLFRKEGQNVTLSCEQNLNHDAMYWYRQDPGQGLRLIYYSQIVNDFQKGDIAEGYSVSREKKESFPLTVTSAQKNPTAFYLCATSTRGRSGNTIYFGEGSWLTVV.

The CDR3 loop reads CASRVEGRTGELFF. In DNA, the CDR3 is TGTGCCAGCAGAGTTGAGGGCCGCACCGGGGAGCTGTTTTTT. The chain combines TRBV6-4 with TRBJ2-2; TRBD2 is a possible D gene (5 bases). The CDR3 is 14 amino acids. V was cut by 6 bases and J by 4 bases, with 12 bases left in between. Germline V CDR1 and CDR2: MRHNA, SNTAGT.

J is TRBJ1-1 and V is TRBV29-1; TRBD1 is a possible D gene (5 bases). Germline V gene data show CDR1 as SQVTM and CDR2 as ANQGSEA. V lost 8 bases to trimming and J lost 1 base, with 20 bases between them. This CDR3 has 15 amino acids. The CDR3 reads CSSRGGQPQNTEAFF. The CDR3 region has the DNA TGCAGCTCCCGGGGAGGACAACCCCAGAACACTGAAGCTTTCTTT.

This chain connects TRBV10-1 to TRBJ2-5; 7 nucleotides line up with TRBD1. There are 14 residues in the CDR3. The junction had 8 bases not matched to a gene; V was cut back by 4 bases and J by 6 bases. Germline V gives CDR1 WNHNN, CDR2 SYGVQD (reference sequence). Here the CDR3 DNA reads TGCGCCAGCAGTGGACAGGGTGCGGTACAGACCCAGTACTTC. This encodes CASSGQGAVQTQYF.

The chain has TRBV10-1 and TRBJ1-1; D is unclear. Germline V gene lookup returns CDR1 WNHNN and CDR2 SYGVQD (reference sequence). The CDR3 is made up of 14 amino acids. V shed 6 bases and J shed 6 bases, with 17 bases lying between them. CDR3 loop: CASSSGAEISEAFF. In DNA form, the CDR3 reads TGCGCCAGCAGCTCGGGAGCTGAAATCTCTGAAGCTTTCTTT.